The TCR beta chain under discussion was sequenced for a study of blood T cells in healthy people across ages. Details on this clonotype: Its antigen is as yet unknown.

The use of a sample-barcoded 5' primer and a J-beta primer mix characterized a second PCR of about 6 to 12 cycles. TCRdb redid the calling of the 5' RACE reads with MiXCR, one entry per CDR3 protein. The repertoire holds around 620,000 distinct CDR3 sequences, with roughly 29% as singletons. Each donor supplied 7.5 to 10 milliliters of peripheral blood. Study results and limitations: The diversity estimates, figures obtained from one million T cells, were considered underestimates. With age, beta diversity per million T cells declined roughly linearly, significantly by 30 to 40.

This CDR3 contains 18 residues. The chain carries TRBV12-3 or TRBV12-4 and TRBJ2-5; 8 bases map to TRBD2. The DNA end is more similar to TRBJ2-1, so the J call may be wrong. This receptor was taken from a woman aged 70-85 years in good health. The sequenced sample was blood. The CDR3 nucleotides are TGTGCCAGCAATTCCTACGGGAGCGGGGGAAGGGGTTTCAATGAGCAGTTCTTC. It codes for CASNSYGSGGRGFNEQFF.